The T cell receptor beta chain described here comes from a study of T cell repertoires in cytomegalovirus infection (dated by TCRdb to the late 2010s). For context, the study as a whole: Because public TCR beta signatures pointed to carriage of CMV infection together with the matching HLA type, the HLA type of each donor mattered for the analysis.

The study at large found these results: In both this cohort and an independent cohort of 300 to 450 donors, the cumulative frequency of public TCR beta family members distinguished carriers of CMV infection plus the relevant HLA type. The ex vivo response was dominated by HLA-C-restricted CMV-specific TCR beta clonotypes, which also provided the single most frequent clonotype in two of eight donors.

From a lookup of the germline V gene, CDR1 and CDR2 are SGHTA and FQGNSA. The cysteine opens and the phenylalanine closes a CDR3 of 15 amino acids. Left in the record is the CDR3 DNA by itself, 45 bases read in frame from the first base. The V end gives up 6 bases and the J end 5 bases, leaving 12 bases in the junction not matched to a gene. The instrument given in TCRdb is Illumina HiSeq 1500. Using fastp trimming at Q25 and MiXCR clonotype assembly, TCRdb reanalyzed the public sequencing data and kept in-frame beta chains. Each CDR3 protein appears once, grouped with its most common genes and DNA. The sample table shows around 450,000 distinct CDR3 sequences, and roughly 30% are seen once. The ten largest clonotypes hold about an eighth of the sample. This clonotype was counted ten times or more. This receptor's antigen is unknown. No quality values exist for individual bases; no much larger clone is one base distant.

This sequence was found in a human donor in good health (CMV status not recorded). Some clones in this sample may be carry-over from other donors' samples. The rearranged chain carries TRBV7-2 and TRBJ1-1; 7 bases in between match TRBD1. The sample was PBMCs. The DNA reads TGTGCCAGCAGTTCGGAGACAGGGCTGATTACTGAAGCTTTCTTT. Translated, it reads CASSSETGLITEAFF.